One TCR beta chain is described in this entry. No cognate antigen has been identified for it. No base-level quality is on record; no much larger clone is a single base apart. Sequences MDHEN (CDR1) and SYDVKM (CDR2) are obtained from the germline V gene. The CDR3 measures 12 amino acids from cysteine to phenylalanine. The sequence is cut down to CDR3 DNA, 36 bases in frame from base 1. The trim is 7 bases for V and 8 bases for J, with a gap of 14 bases between the germline ends. This sample is part of a study of cytomegalovirus exposure and HLA in healthy donors (TCRdb year 2017). Regarding the complete study: According to an earlier analysis of 550 to 700 of the donors, about 190 million T cells yielded 95 million to 140 million unique TCR beta sequences and about 300 Gb of sequence data. Among almost 400 genotyped donors of the cohort, an average of around 240,000 unique TCR beta nucleotide sequences were sequenced per donor, roughly 18% of them non-productive. An early release that covered fewer than 750 HLA-typed donors contained approximately 290 gigabases of sequencing data and tens of millions of unique TCR sequences. A handful of DR-DQ haplotypes were handled as single units for association and clustering because linkage in the cohort was strong. All discovery cohort repertoires had been generated on a single sequencing platform. Typing coverage varied by locus: roughly 629-640 donors for A, B, C, DRB1 and DQB1; under 550 for DQA1; approximately 610 for DPA1; 450 to 480 for DPB1. Donor age, sex, ethnicity and CMV serostatus were compiled alongside the repertoire data. Using immunosequencing, the study profiled T cell repertoires from about 610 subjects and related those repertoires to cytomegalovirus serostatus. To study patterns of TCR occurrence, a later analysis re-analyzed previously published TCR beta repertoires from hundreds of donors and added high-resolution HLA genotyping. The genetic ancestry cluster associated with self-reported Caucasian donors included over 80% of the approximately 410 genotyped donors. The study combined high-throughput TCR immunosequencing, statistical association of individual TCRs with disease status, and machine learning to predict cytomegalovirus infection status. An earlier analysis of nearly 600 of the donors applied high-throughput TCR beta sequencing to assess whether each TCR beta V gene segment acted as functional or pseudogenic. HLA typing covered class I and class II loci at four-digit resolution. The study aimed to test whether cataloging public T cell receptors could reveal signatures of past pathogen exposure. Besides the first cohort of some 670 subjects, a separate validation cohort made up of around 120 different subjects was used. Genome-wide SNP genotypes for about 60% of the 666 donors were used in a later genetic analysis, which treated that subset as a discovery cohort. Rather than using new phenotypic data, the later analysis identified candidate immune exposures from TCR beta sequences and from how often those sequences occurred across donors.

The library was produced with the immunoSEQ multiplex PCR assay. For the multiplex PCR, a mixture combining 60 forward primers for TCR Vbeta segments and 13 reverse primers for TCR Jbeta segments was used. Amplification of the CDR3 region of rearranged TCR beta genes was performed with a multiplex PCR assay on genomic DNA. The amplified TCR beta libraries were sequenced on the Illumina HiSeq System as 87-base-pair reads. On the study's bioinformatics: A later analysis tallied some 79 million unique TCR beta chains across the 610 or so repertoires, and some 10 million of those chains were shared by two or more donors. A nearest-neighbor algorithm error-corrected the raw reads and collapsed the reads into unique sequences, merging closely related sequences to remove PCR and sequencing errors. CDR3 sequences were aligned to IMGT reference sequences to assign V, D and J gene segments. Each retained sequence needed at least a six-nucleotide match to both a V gene segment and a J gene segment. Rearrangements were called productive when the CDR3 lacked stop codons and stayed in frame with V and J; all others were non-productive. Following IMGT convention, CDR3 was defined as the stretch from the second conserved V-encoded cysteine to the conserved J-encoded phenylalanine. Sequences without an unambiguous match to a single V gene segment were excluded from the earlier analysis of 450 to 650 of the donors. In an earlier analysis of a few hundred of the donors, V segments were called functional above 56.7% productive rearrangements and were called segregating when the between-donor standard deviation exceeded 5%. A statistical classification framework was built for diagnosing cytomegalovirus status from the catalog of TCR beta chain sequences. In a later analysis, V and J genes were assigned by comparing TCR nucleotide sequences against IMGT/GENE-DB human TR gene sequences. In a later analysis, CDR3 sequences and most-parsimonious VDJ recombination scenarios were assigned using the TCRdist pipeline. In a later analysis, every TCR beta chain was defined by the combination of its CDR3 amino acid sequence and its V-gene family, and reads without a unique V-gene family were dropped. In a later analysis, 500 to 700 highly shared, low-generation-probability nucleotide sequences were removed to address suspected cross-contamination and a sequencing artifact. For each public chain, a later analysis derived a clonal expansion index from normalized ranks of inferred template counts within each repertoire. Generation probabilities in a later analysis came from a VDJ recombination model fitted to out-of-frame rearrangements, and those results were checked against IGoR. In a later analysis, TCR-TCR, TCR-HLA and TCR-CMV co-occurrence was scored with hypergeometric tests, and a repertoire-size bias correction was applied to TCR pairs. A later analysis estimated false discovery rates by permuting HLA or CMV assignments 20 times. In a later analysis, co-occurring TCRs were grouped with DBSCAN, and TCRdist sequence similarity was added when clustering was performed within HLA-allele-positive subsets. Repertoires with fewer than 30,000 or more than 120,000 public chains, plus five repertoires with anomalous nucleotide sharing, were excluded from co-occurrence clustering. This immuneACCESS table, as held by TCRdb, lists in-frame sequences with V and J called but not all clones. Of the missing ones, under half trace to an unresolved V gene in checked studies; the others have no known cause. The V and J calls and clone size come from that table; D and trimming were worked out from the DNA. The sample includes tens of thousands of clones, with roughly four fifths observed a single time. Clones ranked in the top ten supply around 6.5% of the sample.

Overall results and qualifications from the work: Specific HLA alleles were associated with over 15,000 TCR beta sequences at a false discovery rate of 0.05 in a later analysis. In a later analysis, HLA-associated TCR beta chains showed more clonal expansion and lower generation probabilities than non-associated chains that were equally common. Immune exposure information for the cohort was limited to CMV serostatus. Strong co-occurrence of HLA alleles, especially DR and DQ, made assigning TCR associations to individual alleles difficult. A total of 150 to 200 TCR beta chains were listed by the study as associated with cytomegalovirus. The sequencing pipeline was judged likely to have produced a cluster of highly shared sequence variants as a technical artifact. In vitro tests confirmed that three of the cytomegalovirus-associated TCR beta chains recognize cytomegalovirus antigens. In this cohort, only TCR beta chains were sequenced, and detectable features were limited by the absence of alpha or paired-chain data. Some IMGT-functional V segments, including TRBV6-2 and TRBV6-3, could not be distinguished by the 87-base-pair reads and were therefore excluded. Because HLA typing was missing for some donors at each locus, association tests included only the typed subset. Most TCR sequences were observed very rarely across donors, whereas some public TCRs were present in many individuals. Correlated functional status among segregating V segments might be attributable to linkage disequilibrium, but an unknown experimental factor could not be ruled out. A later analysis found that TCR association rates varied across HLA loci, with DRB1 alleles showing the most associated TCRs and HLA-C alleles the fewest. The earlier analysis of around 600 of the donors excluded 15 to 20 rarely observed V segments, including chromosome 9 orphons, because counts were too low. The classifier was reported to diagnose cytomegalovirus status with high specificity and sensitivity in both the original and validation cohorts. The authors suggested that the approach could potentially be generalized to other disease states and immunological phenotypes. V-gene and J-gene trimming of TCR beta chains was associated with a missense DCLRE1C variant in a later genetic analysis, and the association was replicated in an independent cohort. The presence/absence analyses assumed that sequencing depth was roughly uniform across donors, and that assumption may not be true. A later analysis found that most CMV-associated TCR beta chains appeared HLA-restricted, with HLA associations seemingly driven largely by CMV exposure. Compared with the roughly 670-donor mean, donors in an Asian-associated ancestry cluster had fewer N-insertions in productive TCRs, according to a later genetic analysis. A further reported finding was that TCR beta sequences accurately predicted the HLA-A and HLA-B alleles for most subjects in the first cohort. In a later analysis, several top co-occurrence clusters were reported to appear linked to parvovirus B19, influenza, CMV and Epstein-Barr virus. In an earlier analysis of 500 to 650 of the donors, most TCR beta V segments appeared in productive rearrangements about 87% or about 30% of the time, broadly matching IMGT annotations.

The cohort comprised fewer than 700 healthy bone marrow donors. All cohort members were sampled while nominally healthy, although unrecorded immune exposures were likely present. The donor was CMV seropositive and was included in the group of approximately 310 seropositive cohort members. A peripheral blood sample was collected from each donor, and TCR beta sequencing was performed on peripheral blood mononuclear cells. The Qiagen DNeasy Blood Extraction Kit was used to extract genomic DNA from the blood cell samples. Sequenced material: PBMCs. This clonotype was obtained from a woman in her fifties or sixties in good health and CMV-seropositive. This receptor chain uses TRBV28 and TRBJ1-2; the D segment cannot be called with confidence. The CDR3 protein: CASTERSKGYTF. The DNA sequence reads TGTGCCAGCACAGAAAGATCCAAAGGCTACACCTTC.